Below, 28 T cell receptor beta chains from the same sample are listed, as sequenced in a study of molecular identifiers for immune sequencing clone quantification. TCRdb used MiXCR to reprocess the PCR reads, holding one entry per CDR3 protein. The sample shows 490,000 or so distinct CDR3 sequences, about a quarter of them seen only once. Sequencing was done on a sample of naive CD8+ T cells from blood, with Jurkat cell RNA spiked in. Subset noted: FACS-sorted CD8+CD4-CCR7+CD45RA+ naive T cells. The receptors were sampled from a human donor in good health. Some libraries in this study had Jurkat cell RNA spiked in.

V is TRBV28 and J is TRBJ2-4; no reliable D call. Germline CDR1 and CDR2: MDHEN and SYDVKM. V gave up 6 bases and J gave up 6 bases, with 6 bases separating them. The CDR3 runs 11 residues. CDR3 amino acids: CASSGGNIQYF. For the CDR3, the DNA is TGTGCCAGCAGCGGCGGAAACATTCAGTACTTC.

Turning to this clonotype: The junction departs from the called germline gene at one end, perhaps through a read error. The rearrangement links TRBV7-9 to TRBJ2-1; the match to TRBD1 covers 7 bases. CDR3 size: 15 residues. Germline CDR1 is SEHNR and CDR2 is FQNEAQ (reference sequence). The CDR3 loop reads CAGSPGPGGYNEQFF. CDR3 nucleotide sequence: TGTGCCGGCAGCCCAGGCCCAGGGGGCTACAATGAGCAGTTCTTC.

This clonotype was seen ten or more times. The V call is TRBV7-2, the J call TRBJ2-1, with unresolved D. The CDR3 extends over 13 amino acids. Germline V gene lookup returns CDR1 SGHTA and CDR2 FQGNSA. Trimming took 5 bases from V and 0 from J, leaving 5 bases between them. CDR3 sequence: CASSRSSYNEQFF. The CDR3 nucleotides are TGTGCCAGCAGCCGTAGCTCCTACAATGAGCAGTTCTTC.

V is TRBV4-3 and J is TRBJ1-1; D remains ambiguous. Germline assignment: CDR1 LGHNA and CDR2 YSLEER. This CDR3 spans 13 amino acids. V was pared by 1 base and J by 7 bases, with 10 bases between. The CDR3 DNA is TGCGCCAGCAGCCAAGGGCGAACAGATGAAGCTTTCTTT. Its protein product is CASSQGRTDEAFF.

The chain's CDR3 is CASSYVSYQETQYF. The CDR3 DNA is TGTGCCAGCAGTTACGTGTCATACCAAGAGACCCAGTACTTC. The gene calls are TRBV6-5 and TRBJ2-5; D unresolved. Per germline, CDR1 MNHEY and CDR2 SVGAGI. The germline V and J ends were trimmed by 2 bases and 0 bases, with 7 bases remaining between them. This CDR3 contains 14 residues.

Concerning this clonotype: Just one base apart from a much larger clone, this may be a read error. The rearrangement uses TRBV7-9 and TRBJ2-5; D is undetermined. Germline loops: CDR1 SEHNR, CDR2 FQNEAQ (reference sequence). The CDR3 totals 15 residues. V was cut by 5 bases and J by 3 bases, with 16 bases left in between. CDR3 in DNA: TGTGCCAGCAGCCCCATCGGACGGATGGAAGAGACCCAGTACTTC. Protein: CASSPIGRMEETQYF.

In its sample, this clonotype was seen a few times. V usage is TRBV7-7 and J usage is TRBJ2-2, with D tentatively TRBD2 (6 bases). The CDR3 length is 14 residues. The germline gives CDR1 SSHAT, CDR2 FNYEAQ (reference sequence). The V and J ends lost 8 bases and 6 bases respectively, with 16 bases between them. CDR3 sequence (DNA): TGTGCCAGCGCGGACCAGCGGGCCGCCGGGGAGCTGTTTTTT. It yields the protein CASADQRAAGELFF.

The gene calls are TRBV27 and TRBJ2-7; tentative D call: TRBD1 (5 bases). The CDR3 length is 15 residues. CDR1 is MNHEY, CDR2 SMNVEV, per germline (reference sequence). V lost 5 bases and J lost 4, with 18 bases in between. The DNA of the CDR3 is TGTGCCAGCAGTCCCCGGCCAGGGATAGATTACGAGCAGTACTTC. Translating gives CASSPRPGIDYEQYF.

This clonotype showed up many times. This sequence joins TRBV12-3 or TRBV12-4 and TRBJ2-5; 8 nucleotides match TRBD1. Unmatched junction bases numbered 7, after V lost 5 bases and J lost 5 bases. The CDR3 consists of 14 residues. This CDR3 reads CASSGQGVVETQYF. CDR3 nucleotide sequence: TGTGCCAGCAGTGGACAGGGTGTTGTCGAGACCCAGTACTTC.

Concerning this clonotype itself: A read error may be the cause here, since a much bigger clone is one base away. The chain joins TRBV6-5 to TRBJ1-5, with D uncertain. The CDR3 runs to 13 residues. CDR1 is MNHEY and CDR2 is SVGAGI in the germline V gene. As DNA, the CDR3 is TGTGACAGCAGTTACTTAAAGTTCCAGCCCCAGCATTTT. Its translation is CDSSYLKFQPQHF.

The chain joins TRBV5-6 to TRBJ2-7; a weak D match, TRBD2 (7 bases). The germline V gene has CDR1 SGHDT and CDR2 YYEEEE. The CDR3 contains 14 residues. The V and J ends lost 5 bases and 3 bases respectively, with 15 bases between them. The CDR3 loop reads CASRWGGAHYEQYF. The DNA of the CDR3 is TGTGCCAGCAGGTGGGGGGGCGCCCACTACGAGCAGTACTTC.

In this sample, this clonotype turned up a few times. The rearrangement uses TRBV6-5 and TRBJ2-7, with 9 bases matching TRBD1. The CDR3 is 14 amino acids. Germline assignment: CDR1 MNHEY and CDR2 SVGAGI. V was pared by 0 bases and J by 6 bases, with 3 bases of the junction left unmatched. The CDR3 nucleotides read TGTGCCAGCAGTTACTCGGGACAGGGTGGCGAGCAGTACTTC. It codes for CASSYSGQGGEQYF.

This clonotype was observed a single time. The genes are TRBV3-1 and TRBJ2-7; possible D gene TRBD2, 6 bases. Per the germline V gene, CDR1 is LGHDT and CDR2 is YNNKEL (reference sequence). This CDR3 has 16 amino acids. Trimming removed 0 bases at V and 4 bases at J, with 16 bases between. The CDR3 region has the DNA TGTGCCAGCAGCCAAGACGAGGAACTAGCTGTGTACGAGCAGTACTTC. As protein: CASSQDEELAVYEQYF.

This clonotype has at least ten counts. This chain joins TRBV12-3 or TRBV12-4 and TRBJ1-4; D may be TRBD1 (5 bases). CDR3 length equals 12 residues. The ends were cut back, 5 bases at V and 8 bases at J, with 9 bases in the middle. The CDR3 coding sequence is TGTGCCAGCAGTGATCAGGGCGAAAAACTGTTTTTT. It codes for CASSDQGEKLFF.

The chain employs TRBV24-1 and TRBJ2-3; TRBD2 matches at 7 bases. The CDR3 is 13 residues long. Germline V lookup: CDR1 KGHDR, CDR2 SFDVKD. Trimming cost V 8 bases and J 0 bases; bases outside gene matches: 1. The CDR3, as DNA: TGTGCCACCAATAGCGGGAGCACAGATACGCAGTATTTT. Residues: CATNSGSTDTQYF.

This clonotype has ten or more counts. This chain uses TRBV4-1 with TRBJ2-6; D is unresolved. This CDR3 has 17 amino acids. With 0 bases removed from V and 2 bases from J, the gap between germline ends came to 11 bases. CDR1 is MGHRA and CDR2 is YSYEKL in the germline V gene. CDR3 protein: CASSQEDLVPGANVLTF. The CDR3 nucleotides are TGCGCCAGCAGCCAAGAGGACCTGGTTCCTGGGGCCAACGTCCTGACTTTC.

This clonotype occurred many times. The chain has TRBV20-1 and TRBJ2-5; D may correspond to TRBD1 or TRBD2 (5 bases each). CDR1 is DFQATT, CDR2 SNEGSKA, per germline (reference sequence). The CDR3 contains 11 residues. CDR3 sequence (DNA): TGCAGGCCGGGGACGTTACGACCCCAGTACTTC. Its translation: CRPGTLRPQYF.

Ten or more counts support this clonotype. This chain links TRBV5-6 with TRBJ1-3; D is undetermined. This CDR3 spans 14 amino acids. Germline V gives CDR1 SGHDT, CDR2 YYEEEE. Between the trimmed V and J ends, which lost 3 bases and 0 bases, there was a span of 7 bases. CDR3 in amino acids: CASSSVNSGNTIYF. The CDR3 coding sequence is TGTGCCAGCAGCTCAGTCAACTCTGGAAACACCATATATTTT. The variable domain in full, completed from reference TRBV5-6 and TRBJ1-3, reads DAGVTQSPTHLIKTRGQQVTLRCSPKSGHDTVSWYQQALGQGPQFIFQYYEEEERQRGNFPDRFSGHQFPNYSSELNVNALLLGDSALYLCASSSVNSGNTIYFGEGSWLTVV.

This chain joins TRBV6-5 and TRBJ2-3; 7 nucleotides align to TRBD1. Unmatched junction bases numbered 6, after V lost 6 bases and J lost 0 bases. CDR3 length: 15 residues. From germline, CDR1 is MNHEY and CDR2 SVGAGI. Here the CDR3 DNA reads TGTGCCAGCAGGTTGACAGGGCATAGCACAGATACGCAGTATTTT. It encodes CASRLTGHSTDTQYF.

The rearrangement uses TRBV7-9 and TRBJ2-7; perhaps TRBD1 as D (6 bases). The germline V and J ends were trimmed by 1 base and 2 bases, with 12 bases remaining between them. The CDR3 has 15 amino acids. The germline CDR1 and CDR2 sequences are SEHNR and FQNEAQ (reference sequence). CDR3 amino acids: CASSLGNRVTYEQYF. The CDR3 DNA sequence: TGTGCCAGCAGCTTAGGGAACAGGGTGACCTACGAGCAGTACTTC.

This clonotype has a count of ten or more. The CDR3: CASSYVGGQVFF. The CDR3 nucleotides are TGTGCCAGCAGTTACGTTGGTGGGCAGGTGTTCTTC. The chain is built from TRBV6-5 and TRBJ2-1; D is unresolved. This CDR3 has 12 residues. V dropped 2 bases and J dropped 15 bases, with 14 bases sitting between them. Looked up from germline, CDR1 is MNHEY and CDR2 is SVGAGI.

The gene calls are TRBV12-3 or TRBV12-4 and TRBJ1-4, with no clear D. V lost 6 bases, J lost 5 bases, and 13 bases lay in between. The CDR3 runs to 14 residues. CDR3 nucleotide sequence: TGTGCCAGCAGAAAGGACCCCCTAAATGAAAAACTGTTTTTT. As protein: CASRKDPLNEKLFF.

The rearrangement joins TRBV12-3 or TRBV12-4 to TRBJ2-7; TRBD2 might be the D (6 bases). The CDR3 consists of 13 residues. V shed 6 bases and J shed 6 bases, with 15 bases lying between them. CDR3 coding DNA: TGTGCCAGCAGCCCAGGGACTCCAAGCGAGCAGTACTTC. Translated, it gives CASSPGTPSEQYF.

The sample holds one count of this clonotype. This chain links TRBV7-6 with TRBJ1-5, with D possibly TRBD1 on 6 matching bases. With 3 bases removed from V and 4 bases from J, the gap between germline ends came to 13 bases. This CDR3 is built from 15 residues. Germline values: CDR1 SGHVS, CDR2 FNYEAQ. CDR3 sequence: CASSFYPGENQPQHF. As DNA, the CDR3 is TGTGCCAGCAGCTTTTATCCAGGGGAAAATCAGCCCCAGCATTTT.

The chain combines TRBV9 with TRBJ2-3; 8 bases are a match to TRBD1. CDR3 size: 16 residues. Trimming removed 4 bases from V and 0 bases from J; junction bases left unmatched: 7. The germline V gene encodes CDR1 SGDLS and CDR2 YYNGEE. The CDR3 bases are TGTGCCAGCAGCCCCCCCGGACAGGGCAGCACAGATACGCAGTATTTT. As protein: CASSPPGQGSTDTQYF.

The V call is TRBV27, the J call TRBJ2-3; D is tentatively TRBD1 or TRBD2 (5 bases each). The CDR3 is 16 amino acids. The germline gives CDR1 MNHEY, CDR2 SMNVEV (reference sequence). Trimming stripped 5 bases from V and 3 bases from J, with 18 bases between. DNA for the CDR3: TGTGCCAGCAGTGGACGGGGACGAGCGGTTACAGATACGCAGTATTTT. Translation gives CASSGRGRAVTDTQYF.

In this sample, this clonotype turned up a few times. The chain combines TRBV25-1 with TRBJ2-7; no clear D. CDR1 MGHDK and CDR2 SYGVNS come from the germline V gene. The CDR3 runs 12 residues. Trimming stripped 6 bases from V and 6 bases from J, with 12 bases between. The CDR3 nucleotides are TGTGCCAGCAGCATAGGTGATAGCGAGCAGTACTTC. Protein sequence: CASSIGDSEQYF.

This clonotype was observed many times. The chain uses TRBV5-6 and TRBJ2-7, with 8 bases matching TRBD1. Germline CDR1 is SGHDT and CDR2 is YYEEEE. CDR3 length: 16 residues. Trimming cost V 0 bases and J 4 bases; bases outside gene matches: 9. The CDR3 region is CASSLVAGTGHYEQYF. Here the CDR3 DNA reads TGTGCCAGCAGCTTGGTGGCCGGGACAGGACATTACGAGCAGTACTTC. Full variable domain (missing parts from reference TRBV5-6 and TRBJ2-7): DAGVTQSPTHLIKTRGQQVTLRCSPKSGHDTVSWYQQALGQGPQFIFQYYEEEERQRGNFPDRFSGHQFPNYSSELNVNALLLGDSALYLCASSLVAGTGHYEQYFGPGTRLTVT.